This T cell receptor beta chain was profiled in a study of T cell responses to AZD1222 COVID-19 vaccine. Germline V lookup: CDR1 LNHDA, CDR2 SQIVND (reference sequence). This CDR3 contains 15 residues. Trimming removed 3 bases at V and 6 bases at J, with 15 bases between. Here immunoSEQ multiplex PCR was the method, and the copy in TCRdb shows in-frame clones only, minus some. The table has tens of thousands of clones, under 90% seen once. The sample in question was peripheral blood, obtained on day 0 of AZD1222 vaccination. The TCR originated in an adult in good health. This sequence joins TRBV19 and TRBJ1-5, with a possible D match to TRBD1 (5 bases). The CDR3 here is CASSIRAGLGQPQHF. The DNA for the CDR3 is TGTGCCAGTAGTATCAGGGCAGGGTTGGGTCAGCCCCAGCATTTT.